The 18 T cell receptor beta chains below come from one sample, sequenced in a study of blood T cell repertoires in COVID-19. TCRdb's table, derived via immunoSEQ multiplex PCR, lists solely in-frame clones and lacks some. The data show around 400,000 clones, about nine tenths seen once. The specimen sequenced was PBMCs or T cells enriched from blood (not recorded which). The origin of the receptors is a woman aged 35 to 49 who had been exposed to COVID-19.

The chain links TRBV9 to TRBJ2-3; D might be TRBD2 (5 bases). CDR1 is SGDLS and CDR2 is YYNGEE in the germline V gene. Deletions cut 6 bases from V and 1 base from J, with 15 bases between. CDR3 length: 15 residues. The CDR3 nucleotides read TGTGCCAGCACCCTAAGCGGTAGGGGCACAGATACGCAGTATTTT. It codes for CASTLSGRGTDTQYF.

The rearrangement joins TRBV7-2 to TRBJ2-1; 7 bases agree with TRBD2. The CDR3 has 14 amino acids. Germline lookup yields CDR1 SGHTA and CDR2 FQGNSA. V lost 4 bases and J lost 6; bases outside the gene matches: 6. CDR3 DNA: TGTGCCAGCAGCTACTTAGGGACTATCAATGAGCAGTTCTTC. Encoded protein: CASSYLGTINEQFF.

The rearrangement links TRBV6-5 to TRBJ2-5; TRBD1 matches 8 bases. V lost 0 bases and J lost 4; bases outside the gene matches: 4. The CDR3 is 15 residues long. Germline V lookup: CDR1 MNHEY, CDR2 SVGAGI. The CDR3 region has the DNA TGTGCCAGCAGTTACTCGGACAGGGCTTTAGAGACCCAGTACTTC. This translates into CASSYSDRALETQYF.

The V and J genes are TRBV14 and TRBJ1-1; tentative D call: TRBD1 (6 bases). The germline V gene encodes CDR1 SGHDN and CDR2 FVKESK. Trimming removed 0 bases from V and 3 bases from J, with 11 bases in between. This CDR3 is built from 15 residues. This chain's CDR3 is CASSQEDSFYTEAFF. CDR3 nucleotide sequence: TGTGCCAGCAGCCAAGAGGACAGCTTCTACACTGAAGCTTTCTTT.

V gene TRBV7-9 combines with J gene TRBJ1-1; D is perhaps TRBD1 (5 bases). The CDR3 is made up of 12 amino acids. Looked up from germline, CDR1 is SEHNR and CDR2 is FQNEAQ (reference sequence). V was cut by 1 base and J by 9 bases, with 9 bases left in between. CDR3 protein: CASSLGQGQAFF. CDR3 sequence (DNA): TGTGCCAGCAGCTTAGGGCAGGGCCAAGCTTTCTTT.

The rearrangement links TRBV9 to TRBJ2-7; 7 nucleotides agree with TRBD1. V lost 2 bases and J lost 1; bases outside the gene matches: 3. The germline gives CDR1 SGDLS, CDR2 YYNGEE. CDR3 size: 14 residues. The CDR3 DNA reads as TGTGCCAGCAGCGTGGGGACAGCGTCCTACGAGCAGTACTTC. This codes for CASSVGTASYEQYF.

The rearrangement links TRBV9 to TRBJ1-2; tentatively, D is TRBD1 (5 bases). Trimming cost V 4 bases and J 2 bases, with 9 bases left between them. Per germline, CDR1 SGDLS and CDR2 YYNGEE. This CDR3 has 13 residues. CDR3 in DNA: TGTGCCAGCAGCCGGAGGGGAAACTATGGCTACACCTTC. As protein: CASSRRGNYGYTF.

For this clone: Other DNA sequences in this sample translate to the same CDR3. The V gene is TRBV18, the J gene TRBJ2-5; D is unresolved. The CDR3 extends over 14 amino acids. V was clipped by 3 bases and J by 2 bases, with 10 bases between them. Germline V CDR1 and CDR2: KGHSH, LQKENI. The CDR3 protein is CASSPTSGQETQYF. The DNA for the CDR3 is TGTGCCAGCTCACCGACTTCGGGTCAAGAGACCCAGTACTTC. The variable domain in full, with the rest retrieved from reference TRBV18 and TRBJ2-5, is NAGVMQNPRHLVRRRGQEARLRCSPMKGHSHVYWYRQLPEEGLKFMVYLQKENIIDESGMPKERFSAEFPKEGPSILRIQQVVRGDSAAYFCASSPTSGQETQYFGPGTRLLVL.

The chain employs TRBV5-1 and TRBJ2-3; D is undetermined. V lost 4 bases, J lost 3 bases, and 6 bases lay in between. Per germline, CDR1 SGHRS and CDR2 YFSETQ. CDR3 length: 12 residues. The CDR3 loop is CASSLPTDTQYF. The CDR3 DNA reads TGCGCCAGCAGCCTACCAACAGATACGCAGTATTTT.

The chain combines TRBV19 with TRBJ1-1; D is uncertain. Germline-derived CDR1 and CDR2 are LNHDA and SQIVND (reference sequence). Trimming removed 5 bases at V and 2 bases at J, with 15 bases between. The CDR3 totals 15 residues. The CDR3 reads CASSEVSTVNTEAFF. The CDR3 DNA follows: TGTGCCAGTAGTGAAGTTTCAACAGTTAACACTGAAGCTTTCTTT.

The gene calls are TRBV7-9 and TRBJ1-1; a weak D match, TRBD1 (5 bases). The CDR3 is made up of 15 amino acids. Germline loops: CDR1 SEHNR, CDR2 FQNEAQ (reference sequence). V was clipped by 5 bases and J by 0 bases, with 13 bases between them. CDR3 DNA: TGTGCCAGCAGCGAACGACAGTTGATGAACACTGAAGCTTTCTTT. Translating it yields CASSERQLMNTEAFF.

The rearrangement uses TRBV27 and TRBJ1-3; no definite D call. This CDR3 region has 15 residues. The germline V gene has CDR1 MNHEY and CDR2 SMNVEV (reference sequence). Between the trimmed V and J ends, which lost 5 bases and 0 bases, there was a span of 11 bases. DNA of the CDR3: TGTGCCAGCAGTCCCACACAGAACTCTGGAAACACCATATATTTT. Its translation is CASSPTQNSGNTIYF.

The rearrangement uses TRBV27 and TRBJ2-7, with D perhaps TRBD1 (5 bases). The V end was cut by 7 bases, the J end by 2 bases, with 21 bases between. This CDR3 comprises 16 residues. CDR1 and CDR2 (germline): MNHEY, SMNVEV (reference sequence). CDR3 coding DNA: TGTGCCAGCAAGATACCCGGCGGCAGGGTCGCCTACGAGCAGTACTTC. Protein product: CASKIPGGRVAYEQYF.

V and J are TRBV29-1 and TRBJ1-1, with D possibly matching TRBD1 (6 bases). Germline V gives CDR1 SQVTM, CDR2 ANQGSEA. This CDR3 has 16 residues. V lost 4 bases and J 3 bases, leaving 21 bases between the germline ends. This CDR3 reads CSVGGTLGELDTEAFF. The CDR3 DNA follows: TGCAGCGTTGGGGGGACACTGGGCGAGTTGGACACTGAAGCTTTCTTT.

The chain uses TRBV5-1 and TRBJ2-7; D gene uncertain. Germline V CDR1 and CDR2: SGHRS, YFSETQ. Trimming left V 0 bases short and J 4 bases short, with 17 bases between. The CDR3 totals 16 residues. CDR3 region: CASSLGGLGRNYEQYF. The DNA of the CDR3 is TGCGCCAGCAGCTTGGGTGGGTTGGGCAGAAATTACGAGCAGTACTTC.

The V and J genes are TRBV5-1 and TRBJ2-7; TRBD1 matches at 7 bases. Germline V gene sequence: CDR1 SGHRS, CDR2 YFSETQ. There are 16 residues in the CDR3. V shed 0 bases and J 3 bases; nucleotides not matched to a gene: 9. DNA for the CDR3: TGCGCCAGCAGCTTGGCGGGGACAGCCAGGTTCTACGAGCAGTACTTC. Translation: CASSLAGTARFYEQYF.

The chain carries TRBV5-4 and TRBJ1-1; D is perhaps TRBD1 (5 bases). Germline CDR1 is SGHNT and CDR2 is YYREEE (reference sequence). There are 14 residues in the CDR3. V lost 3 bases to trimming and J lost 5 bases, with 14 bases between them. The CDR3: CASSSYIGGTEAFF. The CDR3 bases are TGTGCCAGCAGCTCCTACATTGGGGGGACTGAAGCTTTCTTT. Using reference TRBV5-4 and TRBJ1-1 for the parts outside the CDR3, the full variable domain is ETGVTQSPTHLIKTRGQQVTLRCSSQSGHNTVSWYQQALGQGPQFIFQYYREEENGRGNFPPRFSGLQFPNYSSELNVNALELDDSALYLCASSSYIGGTEAFFGQGTRLTVV.

The chain joins TRBV3-1 (or the pseudogene TRBV3-2) to TRBJ1-1; D remains unclear. The CDR3 loop spans 12 amino acids. Trimming left V 2 bases short and J 4 bases short, with 5 bases between. Germline V gene lookup returns CDR1 LGHDT and CDR2 YNNKEL (reference sequence). Here the CDR3 DNA reads TGTGCCAGCAGCCAATGGAGCACTGAAGCTTTCTTT. This translates into CASSQWSTEAFF.